These T cell receptor beta chains were read from a single sample in a study of cytomegalovirus exposure and HLA in healthy donors. Generated by immunoSEQ multiplex PCR, the TCRdb table keeps only in-frame clones and is missing some. The sample yields some 200,000 clones, of which the top ten take up around 0.8%. Sequencing was done on a sample of PBMCs. Receptors originate from a woman aged 18-30 years in good health and CMV-seropositive. Each CDR3 is given with its conserved first and last residue. The order of the fields is CDR3 DNA, CDR3 protein, V gene, J gene, CDR3 length, D gene. D genes are given only for firm matches.

CDR3 DNA: TGTGCCAGCAGCTTGTACGGGGTGAACACTGAAGCTTTCTTT
CDR3 protein: CASSLYGVNTEAFF
V gene: TRBV5-5
J gene: TRBJ1-1
CDR3 length: 14
D gene: -

CDR3 DNA: TGTGCCAGTAGTCCCAGTGGACTAGCGGGAGGGCCTTTCACAGATACGCAGTATTTT
CDR3 protein: CASSPSGLAGGPFTDTQYF
V gene: TRBV19
J gene: TRBJ2-3
CDR3 length: 19
D gene: TRBD2

CDR3 DNA: TGTGCCAGCAGCTATTCAAACGCGGGGGGCAATGAGCAGTTCTTC
CDR3 protein: CASSYSNAGGNEQFF
V gene: TRBV9
J gene: TRBJ2-1
CDR3 length: 15
D gene: TRBD2

CDR3 DNA: TGCAGCGTTGCGGTGGACATGGACACTGAAGCTTTCTTT
CDR3 protein: CSVAVDMDTEAFF
V gene: TRBV29-1
J gene: TRBJ1-1
CDR3 length: 13
D gene: -

CDR3 DNA: TGTGCCAGCAGACCCAGCGGGGGGCCTTACAATGAGCAGTTCTTC
CDR3 protein: CASRPSGGPYNEQFF
V gene: TRBV5-4
J gene: TRBJ2-1
CDR3 length: 15
D gene: TRBD2

CDR3 DNA: TGTGCCAGCAACTCGGGACAGGCGGACTCTGGGGCCAACGTCCTGACTTTC
CDR3 protein: CASNSGQADSGANVLTF
V gene: TRBV7-9
J gene: TRBJ2-6
CDR3 length: 17
D gene: TRBD1

CDR3 DNA: TGTGCCATCAGTGATTCCCGGGCCCAGTACTTC
CDR3 protein: CAISDSRAQYF
V gene: TRBV10-3
J gene: TRBJ2-5
CDR3 length: 11
D gene: -

CDR3 DNA: TGTGCCAGCAGCCAAGATCGATCGAGGACTAGCGGGGGCTCAGATACGCAGTATTTT
CDR3 protein: CASSQDRSRTSGGSDTQYF
V gene: TRBV4-2
J gene: TRBJ2-3
CDR3 length: 19
D gene: TRBD2

CDR3 DNA: TGTGCCAGCACCACGGTCCGGAGGAGTTACACTGAAGCTTTCTTT
CDR3 protein: CASTTVRRSYTEAFF
V gene: TRBV2
J gene: TRBJ1-1
CDR3 length: 15
D gene: -

CDR3 DNA: TGTGCCAGCAGCCAATTAGCGGGAGATCCCTACAATGAGCAGTTCTTC
CDR3 protein: CASSQLAGDPYNEQFF
V gene: TRBV4-2
J gene: TRBJ2-1
CDR3 length: 16
D gene: TRBD2

CDR3 DNA: TGTGCCAGCAGTTCCGCCGGGACATATAATTCACCCCTCCACTTT
CDR3 protein: CASSSAGTYNSPLHF
V gene: TRBV6-5
J gene: TRBJ1-6
CDR3 length: 15
D gene: -

CDR3 DNA: TGTGCCAGCAGTTTCGGGACTAGCGGGAACAATGAGCAGTTCTTC
CDR3 protein: CASSFGTSGNNEQFF
V gene: TRBV6-5
J gene: TRBJ2-1
CDR3 length: 15
D gene: TRBD2

CDR3 DNA: TGTGCCAGCAGTTCCAAGACTAGCTTCACCGGGGAGCTGTTTTTT
CDR3 protein: CASSSKTSFTGELFF
V gene: TRBV6-6
J gene: TRBJ2-2
CDR3 length: 15
D gene: TRBD2

CDR3 DNA: TGTGCCAGTGGCAGGCTGCAAGAGACCCAGTACTTC
CDR3 protein: CASGRLQETQYF
V gene: TRBV2
J gene: TRBJ2-5
CDR3 length: 12
D gene: -

CDR3 DNA: TGCAGCGTCAACACCCAGGGAGGTGGAAACACCATATATTTT
CDR3 protein: CSVNTQGGGNTIYF
V gene: TRBV29-1
J gene: TRBJ1-3
CDR3 length: 14
D gene: -

CDR3 DNA: TGTGCCTGGAGTAATAACGGGAGGGCCCAAGAGACCCAGTACTTC
CDR3 protein: CAWSNNGRAQETQYF
V gene: TRBV30
J gene: TRBJ2-5
CDR3 length: 15
D gene: TRBD2

CDR3 DNA: TGTGCCAGCATCCCCGGGACAAACACCGGGGAGCTGTTTTTT
CDR3 protein: CASIPGTNTGELFF
V gene: TRBV28
J gene: TRBJ2-2
CDR3 length: 14
D gene: -

CDR3 DNA: TGTGCCAGCAAGAGTGACATCAACACTGAAGCTTTCTTT
CDR3 protein: CASKSDINTEAFF
V gene: TRBV2
J gene: TRBJ1-1
CDR3 length: 13
D gene: -

CDR3 DNA: TGTGCCTGGAGTGTATCCGGGAACCTCAATCAGCCCCAGCATTTT
CDR3 protein: CAWSVSGNLNQPQHF
V gene: TRBV30
J gene: TRBJ1-5
CDR3 length: 15
D gene: -

CDR3 DNA: TGCAGCGTTTTGACACCACAGCATAATGAAAAACTGTTTTTT
CDR3 protein: CSVLTPQHNEKLFF
V gene: TRBV29-1
J gene: TRBJ1-4
CDR3 length: 14
D gene: -

CDR3 DNA: TGTGCCAGCAGCTTGTACAGGGAGAATTCACCCCTCCACTTT
CDR3 protein: CASSLYRENSPLHF
V gene: TRBV5-4
J gene: TRBJ1-6
CDR3 length: 14
D gene: -

CDR3 DNA: TGTGCCAGCAGCTTAGTGGGGGGTTTGAACACCGGGGAGCTGTTTTTT
CDR3 protein: CASSLVGGLNTGELFF
V gene: TRBV7-2
J gene: TRBJ2-2
CDR3 length: 16
D gene: -

CDR3 DNA: TGTGCCAGCAGCAGTACCGCAGGGAAGGCCTACGAGCAGTACTTC
CDR3 protein: CASSSTAGKAYEQYF
V gene: TRBV7-2
J gene: TRBJ2-7
CDR3 length: 15
D gene: -

CDR3 DNA: TGTGCTAGCAGCTTCGAAGGGGGTACGCAGTATTTT
CDR3 protein: CASSFEGGTQYF
V gene: TRBV7-7
J gene: TRBJ2-3
CDR3 length: 12
D gene: -

CDR3 DNA: TGTGCCAGCAGCTTCCTCCTAGCGGGGCAACAAGAGACCCAGTACTTC
CDR3 protein: CASSFLLAGQQETQYF
V gene: TRBV7-9
J gene: TRBJ2-5
CDR3 length: 16
D gene: TRBD2

CDR3 DNA: TGTGCCAGCAGCCGCCGGGACAGTCCCTACGAGCAGTACTTC
CDR3 protein: CASSRRDSPYEQYF
V gene: TRBV7-2
J gene: TRBJ2-7
CDR3 length: 14
D gene: TRBD1

CDR3 DNA: TGTGCCAGCCCTCCCTACTCTGGGGCCAACGTCCTGACTTTC
CDR3 protein: CASPPYSGANVLTF
V gene: TRBV7-9
J gene: TRBJ2-6
CDR3 length: 14
D gene: -

CDR3 DNA: TGCGCCAGCAGCTTCGGGACAACCGGGGAGCTGTTTTTT
CDR3 protein: CASSFGTTGELFF
V gene: TRBV4-1
J gene: TRBJ2-2
CDR3 length: 13
D gene: -

CDR3 DNA: TGTGCCGTCAGGGGCTACACCTTC
CDR3 protein: CAVRGYTF
V gene: TRBV28
J gene: TRBJ1-2
CDR3 length: 8
D gene: -

CDR3 DNA: TGTGCCAGCAGCGTAGCCAGGATCCTATCCAACAATGAGCAGTTCTTC
CDR3 protein: CASSVARILSNNEQFF
V gene: TRBV9
J gene: TRBJ2-1
CDR3 length: 16
D gene: -

CDR3 DNA: TGCGCCAGCAGCTGGACGACAGGGGGGGTCGACGAGCAGTACTTC
CDR3 protein: CASSWTTGGVDEQYF
V gene: TRBV5-1
J gene: TRBJ2-7
CDR3 length: 15
D gene: TRBD1

CDR3 DNA: TGTGCCAGCAGCTGGACAGCAGATCAGCCCCAGCATTTT
CDR3 protein: CASSWTADQPQHF
V gene: TRBV7-9
J gene: TRBJ1-5
CDR3 length: 13
D gene: -

CDR3 DNA: TGTGCCAGCAGTTATGGGGCAACGGTTAATGAAAAACTGTTTTTT
CDR3 protein: CASSYGATVNEKLFF
V gene: TRBV2
J gene: TRBJ1-4
CDR3 length: 15
D gene: -

CDR3 DNA: TGTGCCAGCTCACCACAGGGGGCGCGAGGGACTGAAGCTTTCTTT
CDR3 protein: CASSPQGARGTEAFF
V gene: TRBV18
J gene: TRBJ1-1
CDR3 length: 15
D gene: TRBD1

CDR3 DNA: TGTGCCACCAGCAGAGATTTGGGTGGGCCAGGGGCGGCTGAAGCTTTCTTT
CDR3 protein: CATSRDLGGPGAAEAFF
V gene: TRBV15
J gene: TRBJ1-1
CDR3 length: 17
D gene: -

CDR3 DNA: TGTGCCAGCTCACCAATTTGGGGACTAGCGGCGGCAGATACGCAGTATTTT
CDR3 protein: CASSPIWGLAAADTQYF
V gene: TRBV18
J gene: TRBJ2-3
CDR3 length: 17
D gene: TRBD2

CDR3 DNA: TGTGCCAGCAGTGAACTCTGGGGGCTGTCGGTAGGTGGCTACACCTTC
CDR3 protein: CASSELWGLSVGGYTF
V gene: TRBV2
J gene: TRBJ1-2
CDR3 length: 16
D gene: -

CDR3 DNA: TGTGCCAGCAGCAACTTAACAGGGGCAAGCAATCAGCCCCAGCATTTT
CDR3 protein: CASSNLTGASNQPQHF
V gene: TRBV5-5
J gene: TRBJ1-5
CDR3 length: 16
D gene: TRBD1

CDR3 DNA: TGCGCCAGCAGCCAAGGTCTAATCACCGGGGAGCTGTTTTTT
CDR3 protein: CASSQGLITGELFF
V gene: TRBV4-3
J gene: TRBJ2-2
CDR3 length: 14
D gene: -

CDR3 DNA: TGTGCCAGCAGTTATGGTAGGGGCCGCAATGAAAAACTGTTTTTT
CDR3 protein: CASSYGRGRNEKLFF
V gene: TRBV6-5
J gene: TRBJ1-4
CDR3 length: 15
D gene: -

CDR3 DNA: TGTGCTAGTGGTCAGGACAGCCTCTCCTCGAACACTGAAGCTTTCTTT
CDR3 protein: CASGQDSLSSNTEAFF
V gene: TRBV12-5
J gene: TRBJ1-1
CDR3 length: 16
D gene: -

CDR3 DNA: TGTGCCAGCAGTCGGGAACGGGGAGGGGAGACCCAGTACTTC
CDR3 protein: CASSRERGGETQYF
V gene: TRBV7-9
J gene: TRBJ2-5
CDR3 length: 14
D gene: TRBD2

CDR3 DNA: TGTGCCAGCAGCCAAGACAGGGTGTACTCTTCACCCCTCCACTTT
CDR3 protein: CASSQDRVYSSPLHF
V gene: TRBV5-4
J gene: TRBJ1-6
CDR3 length: 15
D gene: TRBD1

CDR3 DNA: TGTGCCAGCGCCACAGGGGGCCACAATGAGCAGTTCTTC
CDR3 protein: CASATGGHNEQFF
V gene: TRBV25-1
J gene: TRBJ2-1
CDR3 length: 13
D gene: TRBD1

CDR3 DNA: TGTGCCAGCAGTTACTCCACGACAGGGATCACTGAAGCTTTCTTT
CDR3 protein: CASSYSTTGITEAFF
V gene: TRBV6-5
J gene: TRBJ1-1
CDR3 length: 15
D gene: TRBD1

CDR3 DNA: TGTGCCAGCAGCCCTTCTAGCGGGGGCTCCACCTACAATGAGCAGTTCTTC
CDR3 protein: CASSPSSGGSTYNEQFF
V gene: TRBV7-3
J gene: TRBJ2-1
CDR3 length: 17
D gene: TRBD2

CDR3 DNA: TGTGCCAGCTCACTGGACATGAACACTGAAGCTTTCTTT
CDR3 protein: CASSLDMNTEAFF
V gene: TRBV18
J gene: TRBJ1-1
CDR3 length: 13
D gene: -

CDR3 DNA: TGTGCCAGCAGCCTCTACGGGGGACTAGGACAGCCCCAGCATTTT
CDR3 protein: CASSLYGGLGQPQHF
V gene: TRBV7-2
J gene: TRBJ1-5
CDR3 length: 15
D gene: -

CDR3 DNA: TGCGCCAGCAGCTTCGAAGGGGGCGGCGAGCAGTACTTC
CDR3 protein: CASSFEGGGEQYF
V gene: TRBV5-1
J gene: TRBJ2-7
CDR3 length: 13
D gene: TRBD1

CDR3 DNA: TGTGCCAGCAGCCAAAAAATCACTCACACCGGGGAGCTGTTTTTT
CDR3 protein: CASSQKITHTGELFF
V gene: TRBV7-2
J gene: TRBJ2-2
CDR3 length: 15
D gene: -

CDR3 DNA: TGCAGCTCTACGGAGGGCTATGGCTACACCTTC
CDR3 protein: CSSTEGYGYTF
V gene: TRBV29-1
J gene: TRBJ1-2
CDR3 length: 11
D gene: -

CDR3 DNA: TGTGCCAGCAGCCTGGGACAGGGAGATTGGGGCTACACCTTC
CDR3 protein: CASSLGQGDWGYTF
V gene: TRBV5-4
J gene: TRBJ1-2
CDR3 length: 14
D gene: TRBD1

CDR3 DNA: TGTGCCAGCAGCTCACTAGCGGGAGTCGGCACAGATACGCAGTATTTT
CDR3 protein: CASSSLAGVGTDTQYF
V gene: TRBV9
J gene: TRBJ2-3
CDR3 length: 16
D gene: TRBD2

CDR3 DNA: TGTGCCAGTAGTATACCATCCCAGTGGGGACTTAGAAATGAAAAACTGTTTTTT
CDR3 protein: CASSIPSQWGLRNEKLFF
V gene: TRBV19
J gene: TRBJ1-4
CDR3 length: 18
D gene: -

CDR3 DNA: TGTGCCAGTAGTATTAGCCGGATCAGGGATAGAGGTGAAAAACTGTTTTTT
CDR3 protein: CASSISRIRDRGEKLFF
V gene: TRBV19
J gene: TRBJ1-4
CDR3 length: 17
D gene: -